This TCR beta chain was observed in a study of T-cell reconstitution after alpha-beta-depleted transplantation in children. This clonotype was seen only a few times. Unique molecular identifiers featured in how the TCRbeta library was prepared. TCRdb re-called the PCR reads through MiXCR, storing one row per CDR3 protein. The table lists a few hundred thousand distinct CDR3 sequences, 10% of them singletons. This sequence originates from a human donor who donated a stem cell graft to a child with acute lymphoblastic leukemia. The sequences come from PBMCs from the stem cell graft donor, collected from the stem cell graft.

CDR3 sequence reads: CSARELTVSYEQYF. CDR3 bases: TGCAGTGCTAGAGAGCTGACAGTCAGCTACGAGCAGTACTTC. The chain is built from TRBV20-1 and TRBJ2-7, with D perhaps matching TRBD1 (5 bases). The V end was cut by 0 bases, the J end by 3 bases, with 12 bases between. The germline gives CDR1 DFQATT, CDR2 SNEGSKA (reference sequence). This CDR3 has 14 amino acids.